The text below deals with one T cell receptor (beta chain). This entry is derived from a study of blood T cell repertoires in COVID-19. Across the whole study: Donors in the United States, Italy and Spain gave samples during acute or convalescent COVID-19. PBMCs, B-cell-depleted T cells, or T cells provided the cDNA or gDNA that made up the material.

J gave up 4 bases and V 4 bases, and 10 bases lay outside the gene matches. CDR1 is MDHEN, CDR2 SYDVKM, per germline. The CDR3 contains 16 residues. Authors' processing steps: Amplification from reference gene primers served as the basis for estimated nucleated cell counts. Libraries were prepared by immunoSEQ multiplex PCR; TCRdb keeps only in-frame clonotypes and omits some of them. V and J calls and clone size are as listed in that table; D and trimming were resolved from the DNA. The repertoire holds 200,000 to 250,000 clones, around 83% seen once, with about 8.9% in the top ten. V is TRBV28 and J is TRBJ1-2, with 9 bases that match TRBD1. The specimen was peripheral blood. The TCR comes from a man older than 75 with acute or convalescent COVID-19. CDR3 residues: CASSSSGTGIPYGYTF. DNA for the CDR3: TGTGCCAGCAGTTCCTCCGGGACAGGGATTCCCTATGGCTACACCTTC.